A selection of T cell receptor beta chains follows, all from one sample in a study of OX40 agonist ivuxolimab in advanced cancers. Here immunoSEQ multiplex PCR was the method, and the copy in TCRdb shows in-frame clones only, minus some. Of about 27,000 clones in the sample, roughly four fifths were seen once. The sample here was CD4+ or CD8+ T cells sorted from blood, taken in a trial of the OX40 agonist ivuxolimab. These receptor sequences come from an adult with an advanced solid tumor such as melanoma, head and neck, liver or kidney cancer. The CDR3 runs from the conserved cysteine through the conserved F or W. The order of the fields is clone size, D gene, J gene, CDR3 length, V gene, CDR3 protein, CDR3 DNA. D genes are given only for firm matches. Clone size is shown for a subset of rows, as once, few, many or a class of expanded clone.

>.|TRBD1|TRBJ2-3|15|TRBV9
CASSYTGTGTDTQYF
TGTGCCAGCAGCTATACTGGGACAGGTACAGATACGCAGTATTTT
>.|.|TRBJ2-7|16|TRBV2
CASSEALGGPWVEQYF
TGTGCCAGCAGTGAAGCGCTTGGAGGGCCTTGGGTCGAGCAGTACTTC
>.|.|TRBJ2-1|13|TRBV15
CATSFPGDNEQFF
TGTGCCACCAGCTTCCCGGGGGATAATGAGCAGTTCTTC
>.|.|TRBJ2-7|12|TRBV5-8
CASSLFEYEQYF
TGTGCCAGCAGCTTGTTCGAATACGAGCAGTACTTC
>.|.|TRBJ2-7|12|TRBV7-9
CASSSGLAEQYF
TGTGCCAGCAGCTCGGGACTGGCCGAGCAGTACTTC
>.|.|TRBJ2-7|12|TRBV11-2
CASSLDGNEQYF
TGTGCCAGCAGCTTAGACGGCAACGAGCAGTACTTC
>.|.|TRBJ2-7|13|TRBV5-4
CASSLKASYEQYF
TGTGCCAGCAGCTTGAAGGCCTCCTACGAGCAGTACTTC
>.|TRBD1|TRBJ2-7|14|TRBV7-9
CASSLGQGVHEQYF
TGTGCCAGCAGCTTGGGACAGGGAGTCCACGAGCAGTACTTC
>.|.|TRBJ2-3|13|TRBV6-6
CASSVAVTDTQYF
TGTGCCAGCAGTGTAGCCGTCACAGATACGCAGTATTTT
>.|.|TRBJ2-1|13|TRBV28
CASSLLRYNEQFF
TGTGCCAGCAGTCTCCTTAGATACAATGAGCAGTTCTTC
>.|.|TRBJ1-2|12|TRBV30
CAWSVVAYGYTF
TGTGCCTGGAGTGTCGTCGCCTATGGCTACACCTTC
>.|.|TRBJ2-7|13|TRBV30
CAWTTGSAYEQYF
TGTGCCTGGACTACAGGGTCGGCCTACGAGCAGTACTTC
>many|TRBD1|TRBJ2-1|16|TRBV28
CASSYPGTGGPDEQFF
TGTGCCAGCAGTTATCCCGGGACAGGGGGGCCCGATGAGCAGTTCTTC
>.|.|TRBJ2-3|14|TRBV4-1
CASSQVANIDTQYF
TGCGCCAGCAGCCAAGTAGCAAACATAGATACGCAGTATTTT
>.|.|TRBJ1-1|12|TRBV11-2
CAGGGGPTEAFF
TGTGCCGGCGGGGGGGGTCCCACTGAAGCTTTCTTT
>.|TRBD2|TRBJ2-3|15|TRBV9
CASSVARGGTDTQYF
TGTGCCAGCAGCGTAGCTCGGGGGGGCACAGATACGCAGTATTTT
>.|TRBD1|TRBJ2-3|16|TRBV11-2
CASSLGTGGTLDTQYF
TGTGCCAGCAGCTTAGGGACAGGGGGGACCTTAGATACGCAGTATTTT
>.|.|TRBJ2-7|16|TRBV4-2
CASSQDPQGFRHEQYF
TGTGCCAGCAGCCAAGATCCTCAGGGTTTTAGGCACGAGCAGTACTTC
>.|TRBD2|TRBJ2-5|17|TRBV7-8
CASSSWALREGRETQYF
TGTGCCAGCAGCTCTTGGGCCTTGCGGGAGGGCAGGGAGACCCAGTACTTC
>.|.|TRBJ2-2|16|TRBV9
CASSVGRGSNTGELFF
TGTGCCAGCAGCGTAGGTCGGGGGTCGAACACCGGGGAGCTGTTTTTT
>.|.|TRBJ2-7|15|TRBV19
CASSIQGLGVYEQYF
TGTGCCAGTAGTATACAGGGTTTGGGAGTCTACGAGCAGTACTTC
>.|TRBD1|TRBJ1-2|15|TRBV2
CASRAYGQGRYGYTF
TGTGCCAGCAGAGCTTACGGACAGGGCCGGTATGGCTACACCTTC
>.|.|TRBJ2-3|13|TRBV28
CASNGVITDTQYF
TGTGCCAGCAATGGGGTGATCACAGATACGCAGTATTTT
>.|.|TRBJ2-5|14|TRBV7-9
CASSLGNPQETQYF
TGTGCCAGCAGCTTAGGGAACCCCCAAGAGACCCAGTACTTC
>.|TRBD1|TRBJ2-1|14|TRBV7-9
CASSEGQGGFLQFF
TGTGCCAGCAGCGAGGGACAGGGAGGGTTTTTGCAGTTCTTC